The next 14 T cell receptor beta chains were all read from a single sample in a study of T cells in Graves' hyperthyroidism and ophthalmopathy. Amplified regions were TCR beta CDR3 sequences from RNA transcripts. HTBI primers were the set used in a first-round RT-PCR of the TCR CDR3. A single record per CDR3 protein comes from TCRdb applying MiXCR to the multiplex PCR reads. The data contain under 300,000 distinct CDR3 sequences, roughly 15% of them singletons. The sequenced material came from blood. The receptors shown here come from a woman in her thirties or forties with Graves' hyperthyroidism.

Ten or more counts support this clonotype. The chain uses TRBV12-3 or TRBV12-4 and TRBJ2-1; D perhaps matches TRBD1 (6 bases). The CDR3 extends over 16 amino acids. Trimming removed 4 bases at V and 6 bases at J, with 19 bases between. The CDR3 loop is CASSSGPLEQGNEQFF. The CDR3 DNA reads as TGTGCCAGCAGTTCCGGACCGCTGGAACAGGGCAATGAGCAGTTCTTC.

Regarding this clonotype: A much larger clone lies one base from this, so it may be a read error. Since no conserved phenylalanine or tryptophan closes the CDR3, a read error is the likely cause. The rearrangement uses TRBV18 and TRBJ1-1, with D perhaps TRBD1 (5 bases). The V and J ends lost 2 bases and 4 bases respectively, with 11 bases between them. CDR3 size: 14 residues. The germline V gene encodes CDR1 KGHSH and CDR2 LQKENI. This CDR3 reads CASSPGGESTEAFL. CDR3 in DNA: TGTGCCAGCTCACCAGGAGGGGAGAGCACTGAAGCTTTCCTT.

The chain links TRBV11-2 to TRBJ2-1, with 8 bases lining up with TRBD2. Germline V gene lookup returns CDR1 SGHAT and CDR2 FQNNGV. This CDR3 has 14 residues. Trimming removed 10 bases from V and 8 bases from J; junction bases left unmatched: 13. CDR3 sequence (DNA): TGTGCCACCGGTCGTAGCGGGATCGGCTATGAGCAGTTCTTC. It is translated as CATGRSGIGYEQFF.

This clonotype was recorded many times. The gene calls are TRBV6-6 and TRBJ2-3; the D is unclear. Germline CDR1 MNHNY, CDR2 SVGAGI (reference sequence). V lost 1 base to trimming and J lost 1 base, with 6 bases between them. The CDR3 has 14 residues. The CDR3 bases are TGTGCCAGCAGTTACTTGGTAGGCACAGATACGCAGTATTTT. Its protein product is CASSYLVGTDTQYF.

This clonotype was counted ten times or more. The chain joins TRBV2 to TRBJ2-5; D is unclear. The germline V and J ends were trimmed by 7 bases and 0 bases, with 6 bases remaining between them. Germline lookup yields CDR1 SNHLY and CDR2 FYNNEI. This CDR3 spans 12 amino acids. The CDR3 DNA sequence: TGTGCCAGCATTGGCTACCAAGAGACCCAGTACTTC. It is translated as CASIGYQETQYF.

Many counts were recorded for this clonotype. The chain carries TRBV28 and TRBJ2-3; D perhaps matches TRBD1 (5 bases). V was shortened by 6 bases and J by 3 bases, with 7 bases between the two germline ends. The CDR3 has 12 amino acids. Germline V gene sequence: CDR1 MDHEN, CDR2 SYDVKM. The CDR3 sequence is CASSYRTDTQYF. For the CDR3, the DNA is TGTGCCAGCAGCTACAGGACAGATACGCAGTATTTT.

The chain uses TRBV2 and TRBJ2-1; 9 bases match TRBD1. CDR3 length: 13 amino acids. The germline gives CDR1 SNHLY, CDR2 FYNNEI. Trimming at V came to 5 bases and at J to 7 bases, leaving 3 bases not matched to a gene. The CDR3 DNA follows: TGTGCCAGCAGTTCCGGACAGGGGAATGAGCAGTTCTTC. Protein: CASSSGQGNEQFF.

Many counts were recorded for this clonotype. V and J are TRBV20-1 and TRBJ1-1; no clear D. Germline V gives CDR1 DFQATT, CDR2 SNEGSKA (reference sequence). The ends were cut back, 0 bases at V and 5 bases at J, with 13 bases in the middle. The length of the CDR3 is 14 residues. Written as DNA, the CDR3 is TGCAGTGCTAGAGAAACCGGGGAGAGGACTGAAGCTTTCTTT. This sequence encodes CSARETGERTEAFF.

This clonotype was found many times. The rearrangement joins TRBV10-3 to TRBJ1-4; D perhaps matches TRBD1 (5 bases). CDR3 size: 14 residues. Per germline, CDR1 ENHRY and CDR2 SYGVKD. V lost 0 bases and J 10 bases, leaving 12 bases between the germline ends. The CDR3 protein is CAISESTDNTKLFF. The DNA of the CDR3 is TGTGCCATCAGTGAGTCAACGGACAATACAAAACTGTTTTTT.

In the case of this clonotype: One end of the junction does not line up with germline, which may come from a read error. The V and J genes are TRBV2 and TRBJ2-7; unclear D gene. The CDR3 runs to 12 residues. Germline loops: CDR1 SNHLY, CDR2 FYNNEI. CDR3 in DNA: TGTGCCAGCAGGGAAGAGTCCTATGAGCAGTACTTC. Its translation: CASREESYEQYF.

In this sample, this clonotype turned up many times. The gene calls are TRBV6-2 or TRBV6-3 and TRBJ2-5; TRBD2 agrees at 10 bases. Germline trimming cut 3 bases from V and 4 bases from J; bases unmatched to any gene: 5. Germline values: CDR1 MNHEY, CDR2 SVGEGT. This CDR3 has 15 amino acids. The CDR3 region is CASSYSIAGGETQYF. CDR3 coding DNA: TGTGCCAGCAGTTATTCAATAGCGGGAGGAGAGACCCAGTACTTC.

This clonotype was seen ten or more times. The rearrangement joins TRBV5-5 to TRBJ2-2, with 8 nucleotides matching TRBD1. CDR3 length: 18 amino acids. With V trimmed by 5 bases and J by 5 bases, 17 bases remained unmatched. Germline assignment: CDR1 SGHKS and CDR2 YYEKEE (reference sequence). The CDR3 loop reads CASSPPPPRTGMTGELFF. Written as DNA, the CDR3 is TGTGCCAGCAGTCCCCCGCCGCCGCGGACAGGGATGACCGGGGAGCTGTTTTTT.

This clonotype came up many times. The chain has TRBV7-6 and TRBJ2-2; 11 bases line up with TRBD2. The CDR3 is 16 amino acids. V lost 5 bases and J lost 3; bases outside the gene matches: 5. Germline values: CDR1 SGHVS, CDR2 FNYEAQ. The DNA for the CDR3 is TGTGCCAGCAGCCCAGAGACTAGCGGGGACACCGGGGAGCTGTTTTTT. This gives the protein CASSPETSGDTGELFF.

The chain employs TRBV7-2 and TRBJ2-1, with TRBD2 matching over 7 bases. This CDR3 spans 15 amino acids. Per germline, CDR1 SGHTA and CDR2 FQGNSA. Germline trimming cut 3 bases from V and 1 base from J; bases unmatched to any gene: 3. The CDR3 is CTSSLVGGSYNEQFF. CDR3 nucleotide sequence: TGTACCAGCAGCTTGGTGGGAGGGTCCTACAATGAGCAGTTCTTC.